The clone carrying this T cell receptor beta chain was picked up many times. TCRdb called the 5' RACE reads again in MiXCR, with one record for every CDR3 protein. Among 120,000 or so distinct CDR3 sequences listed, more than 2.5% were seen once. The CDR3 is made up of 15 amino acids. Germline V gene data show CDR1 as SGHRS and CDR2 as YFSETQ. The ends lost 5 bases at V and 7 bases at J; junction bases unmatched: 9. This entry belongs to a study of neurological immune-mediated disorders. Sequenced material: PBMCs. This receptor was identified in a woman in her 30s with multiple sclerosis. The chain joins TRBV5-1 to TRBJ2-1, with TRBD2 matching over 10 bases. CDR3 residues: CASRRIAGGLNEQFF. CDR3 DNA sequence: TGCGCCAGCAGACGGATAGCGGGGGGTTTGAATGAGCAGTTCTTC.